The 27 T cell receptor beta chains listed next were all sequenced from one sample in a study of neurological immune-mediated disorders. TCRdb reprocessed the 5' RACE reads with MiXCR, giving one entry per CDR3 protein. The table lists about 38,000 distinct CDR3 sequences, around 5% of them singletons. The sequenced material came from CD4+ T cells from blood. The source is a man between 18 and 35 years old in good health.

This clonotype was seen repeatedly, ten times or more. The chain has TRBV25-1 and TRBJ2-7; D uncertain. V gave up 5 bases and J gave up 3 bases, with 5 bases separating them. CDR1 MGHDK and CDR2 SYGVNS come from the germline V gene. This CDR3 has 11 residues. In DNA form, the CDR3 reads TGTGCCAGCAGTCAGTACTACGAGCAGTACTTC. Translating it yields CASSQYYEQYF.

This clonotype was found many times. V gene TRBV27 combines with J gene TRBJ2-3, with 7 nucleotides matching TRBD1. The CDR3 spans 13 residues. Losses at the gene ends were 6 bases for V and 3 bases for J; bases not matched to a gene: 3. Germline V gives CDR1 MNHEY, CDR2 SMNVEV (reference sequence). In DNA form, the CDR3 reads TGTGCCAGCAGGACAGGGAGAACAGATACGCAGTATTTT. This codes for CASRTGRTDTQYF.

This clonotype was counted ten times or more. This chain connects TRBV11-1 to TRBJ1-1; no definite D call. The CDR3 spans 14 residues. Trimming shortened V by 5 bases and J by 2 bases, and 12 bases separated the two germline ends. The germline gives CDR1 SGHAT, CDR2 FQDESV (reference sequence). The DNA for the CDR3 is TGTGCCAGCAGCGTTTCCAATTACAACACTGAAGCTTTCTTT. As protein: CASSVSNYNTEAFF.

This clonotype has ten or more counts. The chain employs TRBV12-3 or TRBV12-4 and TRBJ1-2; 8 nucleotides align to TRBD1. The CDR3 is 14 amino acids. The trim removed 6 bases at V and 2 bases at J, leaving 5 bases unmatched. This CDR3 reads CASSTGQANYGYTF. Written as DNA, the CDR3 is TGTGCCAGCAGCACGGGACAGGCAAACTATGGCTACACCTTC.

Ten or more counts support this clonotype. CDR3 protein: CSVESQISTDTQYF. Written as DNA, the CDR3 is TGCAGCGTTGAAAGCCAGATCAGCACAGATACGCAGTATTTT. This chain uses TRBV29-1 with TRBJ2-3, with D uncertain. Per the germline V gene, CDR1 is SQVTM and CDR2 is ANQGSEA. V was trimmed by 2 bases and J by 0 bases, leaving 9 bases between them. The CDR3 covers 14 residues.

This clonotype has a count of ten or more. V usage is TRBV18 and J usage is TRBJ1-3, with a weak D call TRBD1 (5 bases). There are 14 residues in the CDR3. Germline loops: CDR1 KGHSH, CDR2 LQKENI. The germline V and J ends were trimmed by 2 bases and 4 bases, with 9 bases remaining between them. The CDR3 bases are TGTGCCAGCTCACCAGAAGGGGTCGGAAACACCATATATTTT. It encodes CASSPEGVGNTIYF.

This clonotype occurred many times. The chain links TRBV6-1 to TRBJ1-1; 9 nucleotides match TRBD1. The V gene end was trimmed by 7 bases and the J gene end by 5 bases; junction bases not matched to a gene: 5. Germline CDR1 is MNHNS and CDR2 is SASEGT. There are 13 residues in the CDR3. CDR3 protein: CASTGTGYTEAFF. The CDR3 DNA reads as TGTGCCAGCACTGGGACAGGGTATACTGAAGCTTTCTTT.

This clonotype was counted at least ten times. The rearrangement links TRBV4-3 to TRBJ1-1; D call uncertain. V lost 0 bases and J 4 bases, leaving 9 bases between the germline ends. CDR1 and CDR2 (germline): LGHNA, YSLEER. CDR3 size: 14 residues. The CDR3 reads CASSQDPFSTEAFF. The CDR3 nucleotides read TGCGCCAGCAGCCAAGATCCCTTTAGCACTGAAGCTTTCTTT.

This clonotype was seen ten or more times. V is TRBV5-5 and J is TRBJ1-1; 11 bases fit TRBD1. The V segment lost 4 bases and the J segment 4 bases; nucleotides outside the gene matches: 9. This CDR3 spans 16 amino acids. Germline CDR1 is SGHKS and CDR2 is YYEKEE (reference sequence). The CDR3 nucleotides read TGTGCCAGCAGCCAACCCGGACAGGGGGCGCGCACTGAAGCTTTCTTT. Residues: CASSQPGQGARTEAFF. The entire variable domain, with the rest obtained from reference TRBV5-5 and TRBJ1-1, is as follows: DAGVTQSPTHLIKTRGQQVTLRCSPISGHKSVSWYQQVLGQGPQFIFQYYEKEERGRGNFPDRFSARQFPNYSSELNVNALLLGDSALYLCASSQPGQGARTEAFFGQGTRLTVV.

This clonotype has ten or more counts. This chain connects TRBV2 to TRBJ2-7; D gene uncertain. V was clipped by 6 bases and J by 6 bases, with 9 bases between them. Germline-derived CDR1 and CDR2 are SNHLY and FYNNEI. This CDR3 comprises 11 residues. The CDR3 region is CASSYSGEQYF. CDR3 bases: TGTGCCAGCAGCTACTCGGGCGAGCAGTACTTC.

This clonotype has ten or more counts. CDR3 amino acids: CASLQDMNTGELFF. The CDR3 DNA reads as TGTGCCAGCCTACAGGACATGAACACCGGGGAGCTGTTTTTT. The rearrangement links TRBV2 to TRBJ2-2; maybe TRBD1 (5 bases). V was trimmed by 8 bases and J by 1 base, leaving 11 bases between them. The length of the CDR3 is 14 residues. Germline loops: CDR1 SNHLY, CDR2 FYNNEI.

Ten or more counts support this clonotype. This chain links TRBV4-1 with TRBJ1-1; tentative D call: TRBD1 (5 bases). V lost 3 bases, J lost 3 bases, and 26 bases lay in between. The CDR3 length is 19 residues. Germline CDR1 MGHRA, CDR2 YSYEKL. This CDR3 is CASSHGLISRTVGDTEAFF. The CDR3 DNA is TGCGCCAGCAGCCACGGACTTATATCTAGGACGGTGGGGGACACTGAAGCTTTCTTT.

In its sample, this clonotype was seen many times. The gene calls are TRBV10-3 and TRBJ2-3, with TRBD2 as a possible D gene (5 bases). CDR1 and CDR2 (germline): ENHRY, SYGVKD. This CDR3 region has 13 residues. The V end lost 3 bases, the J end lost 2 bases, and 6 bases lay between the germline ends. The CDR3 DNA reads as TGTGCCATCAGTGATAGCGACACAGATACGCAGTATTTT. Translating it yields CAISDSDTDTQYF.

This clonotype was found many times. The genes are TRBV7-2 and TRBJ2-3, with a weak D call TRBD1 (5 bases). Trimming pared 3 bases from V and 4 bases from J, leaving 11 bases between. CDR3 length: 14 residues. Germline CDR1 and CDR2: SGHTA and FQGNSA. CDR3 nucleotide sequence: TGTGCCAGCAGCTTTGGGGCCGGCCCAGATACGCAGTATTTT. Amino acid sequence: CASSFGAGPDTQYF.

This clonotype was seen many times. The chain carries TRBV27 and TRBJ2-2; 7 nucleotides match TRBD1. The CDR3 runs to 15 residues. Germline assignment: CDR1 MNHEY and CDR2 SMNVEV (reference sequence). V shed 5 bases, J shed 0 bases, and the junction held 3 bases outside the gene matches. The CDR3 here is CASSLDRTNTGELFF. The CDR3 DNA follows: TGTGCCAGCAGTCTGGACAGGACGAACACCGGGGAGCTGTTTTTT.

This clonotype has a count of ten or more. The V and J genes are TRBV9 and TRBJ2-3; 7 bases agree with TRBD2. Germline values: CDR1 SGDLS, CDR2 YYNGEE. Trimming at V came to 0 bases and at J to 1 base, leaving 2 bases not matched to a gene. The CDR3 covers 15 residues. The CDR3 spells CASSVGLAGTDTQYF. CDR3 sequence (DNA): TGTGCCAGCAGCGTAGGACTAGCCGGCACAGATACGCAGTATTTT.

Concerning this clonotype itself: The junction differs from germline at one of its ends, possibly a read error. This chain links TRBV11-2 with TRBJ2-3; 7 bases map to TRBD2. CDR1 and CDR2 (germline): SGHAT, FQNNGV. This CDR3 is built from 15 residues. CDR3: CASSLDRPGLDKQYF. The CDR3 coding sequence is TGTGCCAGCAGCTTAGATCGTCCTGGACTAGATAAGCAGTATTTT.

This clonotype was observed a single time. V is TRBV20-1 and J is TRBJ1-2, with D possibly being TRBD1 (5 bases). Germline CDR1 is DFQATT and CDR2 is SNEGSKA (reference sequence). The CDR3 is made up of 14 amino acids. The CDR3 DNA reads TGCTGCTGGGGCCAGGCTCAGGGCAACTATGGCTACACCTTC. Encoded protein: CCWGQAQGNYGYTF.

In its sample, this clonotype was seen many times. The gene calls are TRBV5-4 and TRBJ1-1, with D possibly being TRBD1 (6 bases). Trimming cost V 4 bases and J 1 base, with 17 bases left between them. The CDR3 totals 16 residues. CDR1 and CDR2 from the germline V gene are SGHNT and YYREEE (reference sequence). DNA of the CDR3: TGTGCCAGCAGCGTGGAGGGGGGTTGGGGGAACACTGAAGCTTTCTTT. This translates into CASSVEGGWGNTEAFF.

This clonotype was recorded at least ten times. This chain connects TRBV6-5 to TRBJ2-2; D might be TRBD1 or TRBD2, each matching 6 bases. CDR1 is MNHEY and CDR2 is SVGAGI in the germline V gene. Trimming shortened V by 6 bases and J by 1 base, and 12 bases separated the two germline ends. The CDR3 is made up of 15 amino acids. CDR3 protein: CASRPGDLNTGELFF. The CDR3, as DNA: TGTGCCAGCAGACCAGGGGACTTGAACACCGGGGAGCTGTTTTTT.

This clonotype was observed many times. This chain links TRBV11-1 with TRBJ2-2; TRBD1 agrees at 8 bases. The CDR3 consists of 14 residues. V lost 2 bases to trimming and J lost 9 bases; unmatched junction nucleotides: 5. CDR1 and CDR2 from the germline V gene are SGHAT and FQDESV (reference sequence). CDR3: CASSLMQGARELFF. In DNA form, the CDR3 reads TGTGCCAGCAGCTTAATGCAGGGGGCGCGGGAGCTGTTTTTT.

This clonotype came up many times. This chain connects TRBV10-3 to TRBJ1-2; 7 bases align to TRBD1. V was clipped by 10 bases and J by 8 bases; unmatched bases: 13. The germline gives CDR1 ENHRY, CDR2 SYGVKD. This CDR3 has 13 residues. The DNA of the CDR3 is TGTGCCACCGAACGACAGGGCTCGCGGGGCTACACCTTC. The encoded protein is CATERQGSRGYTF.

This clonotype occurred many times. The chain combines TRBV9 with TRBJ1-1; unclear D gene. This CDR3 is 13 amino acids long. Trimming stripped 3 bases from V and 3 bases from J, with 9 bases between. Germline V gene sequence: CDR1 SGDLS, CDR2 YYNGEE. CDR3 residues: CASSASPHTEAFF. DNA for the CDR3: TGTGCCAGCAGCGCCTCCCCCCACACTGAAGCTTTCTTT.

This clonotype came up many times. This sequence joins TRBV5-1 and TRBJ1-1, with TRBD1 matching over 7 bases. The CDR3 is 13 residues long. Losses at the gene ends were 3 bases for V and 4 bases for J; bases not matched to a gene: 3. Germline CDR1 and CDR2: SGHRS and YFSETQ. CDR3 protein: CASSSRQGTEAFF. CDR3 nucleotides: TGCGCCAGCAGCTCACGACAGGGCACTGAAGCTTTCTTT.

This clonotype was counted ten times or more. J is TRBJ1-5 and V is TRBV20-1, with D uncertain. V was trimmed by 6 bases and J by 6 bases, leaving 12 bases between them. This CDR3 has 12 amino acids. Per germline, CDR1 DFQATT and CDR2 SNEGSKA (reference sequence). The DNA of the CDR3 is TGCAGTGCCCCGGCTGGGTCTCAGCCCCAGCATTTT. The encoded protein is CSAPAGSQPQHF.

This clonotype was detected ten times or more. This chain uses TRBV20-1 with TRBJ1-1, with 7 bases aligning to TRBD1. J gave up 7 bases and V 5 bases, and 13 bases lay outside the gene matches. In germline, CDR1 is DFQATT, CDR2 SNEGSKA (reference sequence). This CDR3 is built from 14 residues. Here the CDR3 reads CSALQGMGSYEAFF. The CDR3 DNA reads TGCAGTGCTCTACAGGGGATGGGGTCTTATGAAGCTTTCTTT.

In this sample, this clonotype turned up many times. This chain connects TRBV7-2 to TRBJ2-5; D is possibly TRBD1 (7 bases). This CDR3 is built from 14 residues. The germline V gene has CDR1 SGHTA and CDR2 FQGNSA. V gave up 5 bases and J gave up 4 bases, with 14 bases separating them. The CDR3 reads CASSLIQGGETQYF. DNA of the CDR3: TGTGCCAGCAGCCTAATTCAGGGGGGAGAGACCCAGTACTTC.